This TCR beta chain is from a study of CD8+ T cells in alopecia areata. The treatment is: oral pan-JAK inhibitor, 5-10 mg twice daily. This CDR3 is 16 amino acids long. The germline V gene has CDR1 SGDLS and CDR2 YYNGEE. With 3 bases clipped from V and 0 bases from J, the junction kept 4 bases outside the gene matches. TCR sequencing used cDNA made by reverse transcription of extracted RNA. The protocol was immunoSEQ multiplex PCR, while the TCRdb copy is restricted to in-frame clones and leaves out a portion. Among under 250,000 clones listed, roughly 56% were seen once. This sequence was found in a human donor with alopecia areata. Here the sequenced sample was CD4+ T cells sorted from blood, taken at week 4, from a patient treated with tofacitinib. The chain couples TRBV9 to TRBJ2-2; 8 bases map to TRBD1. CDR3 residues: CASSEDRASNTGELFF. The CDR3 nucleotides are TGTGCCAGCAGCGAGGACAGGGCCTCGAACACCGGGGAGCTGTTTTTT.